The 30 T cell receptor beta chains presented below share a single source sample, sequenced in a study of vaccination and CD4 T cells after COVID-19. The Oncomine TCR Beta short-read assay was what sequenced the DNA obtained from cultured CD4+ T cells. In TCRdb, the PCR reads were re-called with MiXCR into one record per CDR3 protein. Here the sample spans approximately 16,000 distinct CDR3 sequences, roughly three quarters being singletons. For these receptors, no antigen is known. The treatment was: roughly 10-day PBMC culture with coronavirus spike peptide pools or control peptides (ViraFEST assay). Sequencing used CD4+ T cells from blood, cultured in vitro. The receptors shown here come from a human donor who had recovered from COVID-19.

The gene calls are TRBV10-3 and TRBJ1-4; D gene unclear. V was clipped by 6 bases and J by 11 bases, with 13 bases between them. The CDR3 runs 12 residues. Germline loops: CDR1 ENHRY, CDR2 SYGVKD. The CDR3 protein is CAISPKGGKLFF. The CDR3 region has the DNA TGTGCCATCAGCCCCAAGGGCGGGAAACTGTTTTTT.

The chain links TRBV11-3 to TRBJ1-1, with D perhaps TRBD1 (5 bases). The CDR3 loop spans 19 amino acids. Germline-derived CDR1 and CDR2 are SGHNT and YENEEA. V lost 5 bases, J lost 6 bases, and 31 bases lay in between. The CDR3, as DNA: TGTGCCAGCAGCCAAGTATCGCCAGGGTTCCTGGGATCTTCCGCTGAAGCTTTCTTT. As protein: CASSQVSPGFLGSSAEAFF.

The chain uses TRBV6-1 and TRBJ2-3, with 10 bases that match TRBD2. V trimming: 5 bases; J trimming: 6 bases; junction bases outside the gene matches: 8. This CDR3 spans 15 amino acids. Looked up from germline, CDR1 is MNHNS and CDR2 is SASEGT. CDR3 sequence (DNA): TGTGCCAGCAGTAAACTAGCGGGGTCCGGGGATACGCAGTATTTT. It specifies CASSKLAGSGDTQYF.

The gene calls are TRBV10-3 and TRBJ1-2, with D unclear. CDR1 and CDR2 (germline): ENHRY, SYGVKD. Trimming pared 0 bases from V and 7 bases from J, leaving 18 bases between. The CDR3 extends over 16 amino acids. The CDR3 nucleotides are TGTGCCATCAGTGAGTCGATCAGGCCCGACGGGTTTGGCTACACCTTC. Protein: CAISESIRPDGFGYTF.

V and J are TRBV11-3 and TRBJ1-1; 11 bases are shared with TRBD1. This CDR3 contains 16 residues. The germline V gene encodes CDR1 SGHNT and CDR2 YENEEA. The junction had 7 bases not matched to a gene; V was cut back by 5 bases and J by 2 bases. CDR3 coding DNA: TGTGCCAGCAGCGCCGGACAGGGGGCTTTCAACACTGAAGCTTTCTTT. It translates to CASSAGQGAFNTEAFF.

The rearrangement joins TRBV15 to TRBJ1-1, with 7 bases fitting TRBD1. The ends lost 4 bases at V and 4 bases at J; junction bases unmatched: 6. The CDR3 covers 14 residues. CDR1 is LNHNV, CDR2 YYDKDF, per germline (reference sequence). The CDR3 region is CATSKTGQSTEAFF. The CDR3 bases are TGTGCCACCAGCAAAACGGGACAGAGCACTGAAGCTTTCTTT.

The chain employs TRBV7-9 and TRBJ2-3; unclear D gene. The germline V and J ends were trimmed by 1 base and 2 bases, with 10 bases remaining between them. The V gene's germline CDR1 is SEHNR and CDR2 FQNEAQ (reference sequence). The CDR3 sequence is 15 residues long. CDR3 sequence: CASSLGAWPTDTQYF. CDR3 coding DNA: TGTGCCAGCAGCTTAGGGGCCTGGCCCACAGATACGCAGTATTTT. The full variable domain, its missing parts supplied by reference TRBV7-9 and TRBJ2-3, is DTGVSQNPRHKITKRGQNVTFRCDPISEHNRLYWYRQTLGQGPEFLTYFQNEAQLEKSRLLSDRFSAERPKGSFSTLEIQRTEQGDSAMYLCASSLGAWPTDTQYFGPGTRLTVL.

The chain uses TRBV5-6 and TRBJ2-5; D remains ambiguous. This CDR3 has 13 residues. CDR1 and CDR2 (germline): SGHDT, YYEEEE. The V and J ends lost 1 base and 4 bases respectively, with 8 bases between them. The CDR3 here is CASSLTRGETQYF. In DNA, the CDR3 is TGTGCCAGCAGCTTGACGCGAGGAGAGACCCAGTACTTC.

The chain couples TRBV24-1 to TRBJ2-3, with 7 bases identical to TRBD1. V was pared by 2 bases and J by 8 bases, with 9 bases of the junction left unmatched. CDR3 length: 15 residues. Germline V gene lookup returns CDR1 KGHDR and CDR2 SFDVKD. CDR3: CATSDSGQAPGTQYF. DNA of the CDR3: TGTGCCACCAGTGATTCCGGACAGGCGCCGGGTACGCAGTATTTT.

This clonotype has a handful of counts. This chain joins TRBV10-3 and TRBJ2-2, with TRBD2 identical over 9 bases. CDR1 is ENHRY, CDR2 SYGVKD, per germline. J gave up 2 bases and V 6 bases, and 4 bases lay outside the gene matches. The CDR3 extends over 15 amino acids. As DNA, the CDR3 is TGTGCCATCAGCATGACTAGCGGTAACACCGGGGAGCTGTTTTTT. Translated: CAISMTSGNTGELFF.

The chain uses TRBV2 and TRBJ1-6, with D possibly matching TRBD1 (5 bases). Trimming took 6 bases from V and 5 from J, leaving 11 bases between them. The CDR3 has 14 residues. Germline V gene sequence: CDR1 SNHLY, CDR2 FYNNEI. The CDR3 DNA reads as TGTGCCAGCAGCCCGGGACGCAATAATTCACCCCTCCACTTT. Translated: CASSPGRNNSPLHF.

The genes are TRBV6-1 and TRBJ2-1; 7 nucleotides line up with TRBD1. The CDR3 covers 15 residues. The V gene's germline CDR1 is MNHNS and CDR2 SASEGT. V was clipped by 6 bases and J by 0 bases; unmatched bases: 5. The CDR3 region is CASRPRDSSYNEQFF. Here the CDR3 DNA reads TGTGCCAGCAGGCCCCGGGACAGCTCCTACAATGAGCAGTTCTTC.

The gene calls are TRBV30 and TRBJ2-3; 7 positions agree with TRBD2. Trimming took 4 bases from V and 6 from J; bases not matched to a gene: 10. The CDR3 has 14 residues. The germline V gene has CDR1 GTSNPN and CDR2 SVGIG (reference sequence). CDR3 nucleotide sequence: TGTGCCTGGACCCTGGGACGGGAGGTGGATACGCAGTATTTT. This gives the protein CAWTLGREVDTQYF.

The CDR3 reads CASKLNSGKNTGELFF. In DNA form, the CDR3 reads TGTGCCAGCAAACTGAATAGCGGGAAGAACACCGGGGAGCTGTTTTTT. The chain recombines TRBV28 with TRBJ2-2; 8 bases line up with TRBD2. The junction had 8 bases not matched to a gene; V was cut back by 7 bases and J by 1 base. The germline V gene encodes CDR1 MDHEN and CDR2 SYDVKM. This CDR3 contains 16 residues.

V is TRBV19 and J is TRBJ1-2; 8 bases line up with TRBD1. CDR1 and CDR2 from the germline V gene are LNHDA and SQIVND (reference sequence). This CDR3 comprises 13 residues. The V segment lost 4 bases and the J segment 7 bases; nucleotides outside the gene matches: 5. The CDR3 region has the DNA TGTGCCAGTAGTACAGGGGGCGCAGGTGGCTACACCTTC. Translated: CASSTGGAGGYTF.

V and J are TRBV6-1 and TRBJ1-1; 7 bases agree with TRBD1. J was trimmed by 1 base and V by 7 bases; bases with no gene match: 6. The CDR3 runs 14 residues. Germline CDR1 MNHNS, CDR2 SASEGT. CDR3 amino acids: CASKSGTANTEAFF. DNA for the CDR3: TGTGCCAGCAAGTCCGGGACAGCGAACACTGAAGCTTTCTTT.

The genes are TRBV4-3 and TRBJ2-1; D may be TRBD2 (6 bases). CDR3 length equals 16 residues. Germline V gene lookup returns CDR1 LGHNA and CDR2 YSLEER. The V and J ends lost 0 bases and 3 bases respectively, with 12 bases between them. CDR3 DNA sequence: TGCGCCAGCAGCCAAGAGTTCCCTAGCGACTACAATGAGCAGTTCTTC. It yields the protein CASSQEFPSDYNEQFF.

V and J are TRBV10-1 and TRBJ1-6; unclear D gene. This CDR3 spans 13 amino acids. Trimming removed 0 bases from V and 9 bases from J, with 6 bases in between. CDR1 is WNHNN, CDR2 SYGVQD, per germline (reference sequence). CDR3 region: CASSESLVSPLHF. The CDR3 DNA reads as TGCGCCAGCAGTGAGTCTTTAGTTTCACCCCTCCACTTT.

This clonotype was seen more than once but under ten times. The chain has TRBV15 and TRBJ1-6; D unresolved. V dropped 1 base and J dropped 9 bases, with 7 bases sitting between them. From germline, CDR1 is LNHNV and CDR2 YYDKDF (reference sequence). This CDR3 has 13 residues. The CDR3 sequence is CATSRASGSPLHF. In nucleotides, the CDR3 is TGTGCCACCAGCAGAGCCTCAGGTTCACCCCTCCACTTT. The whole variable domain, filled in from reference TRBV15 and TRBJ1-6, reads DAMVIQNPRYQVTQFGKPVTLSCSQTLNHNVMYWYQQKSSQAPKLLFHYYDKDFNNEADTPDNFQSRRPNTSFCFLDIRSPGLGDTAMYLCATSRASGSPLHFGNGTRLTVT.

The chain couples TRBV6-5 to TRBJ2-1, with 10 bases lining up with TRBD2. The CDR3 has 16 amino acids. CDR1 and CDR2 (germline): MNHEY, SVGAGI. V shed 4 bases and J 5 bases; nucleotides not matched to a gene: 8. The CDR3: CASSFLLAGANNEQFF. CDR3 DNA: TGTGCCAGCAGTTTCCTCCTAGCGGGGGCCAACAATGAGCAGTTCTTC.

V gene TRBV7-9 combines with J gene TRBJ2-7, with 7 bases lining up with TRBD1. The CDR3 is made up of 15 amino acids. Germline loops: CDR1 SEHNR, CDR2 FQNEAQ (reference sequence). V trimming: 5 bases; J trimming: 6 bases; junction bases outside the gene matches: 13. The CDR3 nucleotides read TGTGCCAGCAGCCTAGGGGGCGGACCCACTTCCGAGCAGTACTTC. Residues: CASSLGGGPTSEQYF.

This clonotype was counted between two and nine times. The J gene is TRBJ2-7, the V gene TRBV4-1; D gene ambiguous. Germline CDR1 reads MGHRA; CDR2 reads YSYEKL. With 0 bases removed from V and 2 bases from J, the gap between germline ends came to 14 bases. CDR3 size: 16 residues. The CDR3 region is CASSQDGSFKTYEQYF. As DNA, the CDR3 is TGCGCCAGCAGCCAAGACGGCAGCTTTAAAACCTACGAGCAGTACTTC.

V gene TRBV20-1 combines with J gene TRBJ2-5; TRBD2 might be the D (5 bases). The CDR3 is 14 residues long. Germline V gene data show CDR1 as DFQATT and CDR2 as SNEGSKA (reference sequence). Trimming cost V 1 base and J 2 bases, with 11 bases left between them. The CDR3 here is CSARAVRAQETQYF. The CDR3 nucleotides are TGCAGTGCTAGAGCCGTGAGGGCGCAAGAGACCCAGTACTTC.

The chain employs TRBV7-8 and TRBJ1-1, with D possibly matching TRBD1 (5 bases). This CDR3 has 15 residues. The V and J ends lost 5 bases and 5 bases respectively, with 18 bases between them. CDR1 SGHVS and CDR2 FQNEAQ come from the germline V gene. In nucleotides, the CDR3 is TGTGCCAGCAGCCCGCCACGCGGGGGTGGGACTGAAGCTTTCTTT. As protein: CASSPPRGGGTEAFF.

This clonotype showed up just a few times. The J gene is TRBJ2-2, the V gene TRBV7-7, with D tentatively TRBD2 (6 bases). This CDR3 region has 16 residues. V shed 1 base and J shed 3 bases, with 12 bases lying between them. Per the germline V gene, CDR1 is SSHAT and CDR2 is FNYEAQ (reference sequence). The CDR3 DNA reads TGTGCCAGCAGCTTAGAACACGGGAGCGACACCGGGGAGCTGTTTTTT. Its translation: CASSLEHGSDTGELFF. The variable domain in full, with the rest retrieved from reference TRBV7-7 and TRBJ2-2, is GAGVSQSPRYKVTKRGQDVTLRCDPISSHATLYWYQQALGQGPEFLTYFNYEAQPDKSGLPSDRFSAERPEGSISTLTIQRTEQRDSAMYRCASSLEHGSDTGELFFGEGSRLTVL.

The chain is built from TRBV24-1 and TRBJ2-3, with a possible D match to TRBD1 (5 bases). V was shortened by 4 bases and J by 4 bases, with 11 bases between the two germline ends. The CDR3 is 14 residues long. Germline CDR1 and CDR2: KGHDR and SFDVKD. CDR3 DNA: TGTGCCACCAGTGACCCAGGGAAGGCAGATACGCAGTATTTT. Amino acid sequence: CATSDPGKADTQYF.

Written as DNA, the CDR3 is TGTGCCAGTAGTATAGAGTACGGGGCTACTGAAGCTTTCTTT. Amino acid sequence: CASSIEYGATEAFF. The V gene is TRBV19, the J gene TRBJ1-1; a weak D match, TRBD1 (5 bases). This CDR3 has 14 residues. Germline-derived CDR1 and CDR2 are LNHDA and SQIVND (reference sequence). V gave up 0 bases and J gave up 5 bases, with 10 bases separating them. Supplemented by reference TRBV19 and TRBJ1-1, the full variable domain reads DGGITQSPKYLFRKEGQNVTLSCEQNLNHDAMYWYRQDPGQGLRLIYYSQIVNDFQKGDIAEGYSVSREKKESFPLTVTSAQKNPTAFYLCASSIEYGATEAFFGQGTRLTVV.

This sequence joins TRBV10-3 and TRBJ2-7; 8 bases map to TRBD2. The CDR3 contains 15 residues. Germline V gene data show CDR1 as ENHRY and CDR2 as SYGVKD. V shed 6 bases and J 4 bases; nucleotides not matched to a gene: 11. CDR3: CAISPREGPIYEQYF. The CDR3 DNA is TGTGCCATCAGCCCTCGGGAGGGCCCGATTTACGAGCAGTACTTC.

The chain carries TRBV7-8 and TRBJ2-7, with 8 bases that match TRBD1. The germline V gene encodes CDR1 SGHVS and CDR2 FQNEAQ. This CDR3 comprises 16 residues. V was clipped by 5 bases and J by 6 bases; unmatched bases: 15. The CDR3 region is CASSRRGQAAGPEQYF. The CDR3 DNA sequence: TGTGCCAGCAGCCGACGGGGACAGGCGGCAGGTCCCGAGCAGTACTTC.

This clonotype has only a few counts. The chain joins TRBV2 to TRBJ2-7; D perhaps matches TRBD2 (7 bases). The length of the CDR3 is 19 residues. In germline, CDR1 is SNHLY, CDR2 FYNNEI. V was cut by 4 bases and J by 3 bases, with 28 bases left in between. CDR3 region: CASSVLGDTFSASGYEQYF. CDR3 sequence (DNA): TGTGCCAGCAGTGTCCTGGGGGACACCTTCTCGGCTAGCGGCTACGAGCAGTACTTC.